This TCR beta chain was profiled in a study of identical twins. This CDR3 is built from 12 residues. CDR1 is MNHEY, CDR2 SVGAGI, per germline. Trimming removed 4 bases from V and 8 bases from J, with 9 bases in between. Notes on the study in general: Within beta out-of-frame sequences, the excess sharing observed between twins was weaker. Beta clonotypes that were abundant in cord blood contained fewer insertions, a pattern absent from memory repertoires.

Using its own MiXCR run on the 5' RACE reads, TCRdb lists one record per CDR3 protein. The sample yields over 550,000 distinct CDR3 sequences, 7.1% seen once. This clonotype was seen a handful of times. Its antigen is not known. Every donor was a healthy Caucasian. The sample also formed part of further work on yellow fever vaccine responses in identical twins.

This receptor was identified in a woman under 30 in good health. Sequencing was done on a sample of PBMCs. The chain uses TRBV6-5 and TRBJ2-1; the D is unclear. Here the CDR3 DNA reads TGTGCCAGCAGTTCCTACGGCGATGAGCAGTTCTTC. Amino acid sequence: CASSSYGDEQFF.